This passage covers 7 T cell receptor beta chains from one sample sequenced in a study of blood T cell repertoires in COVID-19. Assay: immunoSEQ multiplex PCR; the TCRdb copy retains only in-frame clones and omits some. The data show roughly 180,000 clones, with roughly nine tenths seen just once and roughly 2.9% held by the top ten. The sequencing input was peripheral blood. These receptors originate from a woman in her twenties or thirties with active or convalescent COVID-19.

This clone has just a few counts. The rearrangement links TRBV5-1 to TRBJ2-2, with D possibly being TRBD1 (6 bases). V was cut by 0 bases and J by 1 base, with 13 bases left in between. The CDR3 extends over 17 amino acids. Germline values: CDR1 SGHRS, CDR2 YFSETQ. The CDR3 DNA reads as TGCGCCAGCAGCTTGGTTCCCCAGGGGAGGAACACCGGGGAGCTGTTTTTT. Its translation is CASSLVPQGRNTGELFF.

The chain employs TRBV5-6 and TRBJ2-7; D call uncertain. Per germline, CDR1 SGHDT and CDR2 YYEEEE. The CDR3 extends over 13 amino acids. V was shortened by 0 bases and J by 1 base, with 5 bases between the two germline ends. DNA for the CDR3: TGTGCCAGCAGCTTGGGGGCGTCCTACGAGCAGTACTTC. Translating it yields CASSLGASYEQYF. Together with reference TRBV5-6 and TRBJ2-7, the CDR3 gives the full variable domain: DAGVTQSPTHLIKTRGQQVTLRCSPKSGHDTVSWYQQALGQGPQFIFQYYEEEERQRGNFPDRFSGHQFPNYSSELNVNALLLGDSALYLCASSLGASYEQYFGPGTRLTVT.

The CDR3 DNA reads as TGTGCCAGCAGGTCCGGACAGGGATCCTACAATGAGCAGTTCTTC. Protein product: CASRSGQGSYNEQFF. The chain employs TRBV7-9 and TRBJ2-1, with TRBD1 matching 8 bases. Germline lookup yields CDR1 SEHNR and CDR2 FQNEAQ (reference sequence). CDR3 length: 15 residues. V trimming: 6 bases; J trimming: 1 base; junction bases outside the gene matches: 5.

This chain uses TRBV10-3 with TRBJ2-7, with 13 bases lining up with TRBD2. The V and J ends lost 6 bases and 4 bases, in that order; junction bases with no gene match: 3. Germline loops: CDR1 ENHRY, CDR2 SYGVKD. The CDR3 spans 14 residues. The CDR3 here is CAIRGTSGAYEQYF. In DNA, the CDR3 is TGTGCCATCAGGGGGACTAGCGGGGCTTACGAGCAGTACTTC.

This chain joins TRBV7-8 and TRBJ1-1; D is undetermined. The CDR3 contains 14 residues. V was shortened by 5 bases and J by 0 bases, with 10 bases between the two germline ends. CDR1 and CDR2 (germline): SGHVS, FQNEAQ. DNA for the CDR3: TGTGCCAGCAGCCCGCGGCGGTTGAACACTGAAGCTTTCTTT. This codes for CASSPRRLNTEAFF.

This chain joins TRBV19 and TRBJ2-1; 8 nucleotides agree with TRBD1. Germline values: CDR1 LNHDA, CDR2 SQIVND (reference sequence). The V and J ends lost 0 bases and 3 bases, in that order; junction bases with no gene match: 7. There are 17 residues in the CDR3. This chain's CDR3 is CASSIEPQGAYYNEQFF. CDR3 coding DNA: TGTGCCAGTAGTATAGAACCCCAGGGGGCCTACTACAATGAGCAGTTCTTC.

A remark on this clone: Other DNA sequences in the same sample also yield this CDR3. The chain recombines TRBV6-5 with TRBJ1-6; possible D gene TRBD1, 5 bases. Germline values: CDR1 MNHEY, CDR2 SVGAGI. V dropped 2 bases and J dropped 0 bases, with 8 bases sitting between them. This CDR3 has 16 residues. As DNA, the CDR3 is TGTGCCAGCAGTTACGGGGCCAGCTCCTATAATTCACCCCTCCACTTT. As protein: CASSYGASSYNSPLHF.